The clone carrying this TCR beta chain was counted at least ten times. No antigen is known for it. The sample originates from a study of glioma-infiltrating T cells. Study conclusions and caveats: Tissue-blood divergence was below expectation in non-neoplastic patients, above in gliomas.

The CDR3 contains 12 residues. Germline lookup yields CDR1 SGHTA and CDR2 FQGNSA. Trimming cost V 3 bases and J 11 bases, with 10 bases left between them. Using RNA template, CDR3s of TCR alpha and beta were amplified with iRepertoire arm-PCR. One-step reverse transcription and amplification started from around 100-400 ng of tissue mRNA or PBMC total RNA. Each CDR3 protein gets one entry after TCRdb re-called the multiplex PCR reads with MiXCR. This sample yields tens of thousands of distinct CDR3 sequences, of which around a quarter are seen a single time; more than 6.5% belongs to the top ten. The origin of this receptor is a human donor with low-grade glioma or glioblastoma, undergoing nonglioma brain surgery, or in good health (not recorded which). The sequenced sample was glioma tissue, nonneoplastic brain tissue, or PBMCs (not recorded which). V is TRBV7-2 and J is TRBJ1-4; D is unclear. The CDR3, as DNA: TGTGCCAGCAGCTTGAGGGTTGGGAAACTGTTTTTT. Protein: CASSLRVGKLFF.